What follows are 24 T cell receptor beta chains derived from one specimen sequenced in a study of shared clonotypes between healthy human individuals. The assay was immunoSEQ multiplex PCR, and TCRdb's table has in-frame clones only and misses some. The sample lists roughly 640,000 clones, roughly 70% occurring once. What was sequenced was memory CD4+ T cells sorted from blood. Described subset: CD45RA-negative fraction. These receptors originate from a woman younger than 45 in good health.

The chain couples TRBV4-2 to TRBJ2-7, with D possibly being TRBD2 (5 bases). CDR1 is LGHNA, CDR2 YNFKEQ, per germline. V lost 0 bases to trimming and J lost 2 bases, with 29 bases between them. There are 21 residues in the CDR3. The CDR3 region is CASSQDDSSGSTPGGPYEQYF. The DNA for the CDR3 is TGTGCCAGCAGCCAAGATGACTCCAGCGGTTCCACCCCGGGCGGACCCTACGAGCAGTACTTC.

The V call is TRBV25-1, the J call TRBJ2-7, with D hard to call. With 4 bases removed from V and 6 bases from J, the gap between germline ends came to 16 bases. CDR1 MGHDK and CDR2 SYGVNS come from the germline V gene. This CDR3 contains 14 residues. This CDR3 is CASSGRWQIGEQYF. CDR3 sequence (DNA): TGTGCCAGCAGTGGAAGATGGCAGATCGGCGAGCAGTACTTC.

The chain is built from TRBV4-1 and TRBJ1-3; D is ambiguous. Per the germline V gene, CDR1 is MGHRA and CDR2 is YSYEKL. This CDR3 has 16 residues. The germline V and J ends were trimmed by 0 bases and 2 bases, with 11 bases remaining between them. CDR3 DNA sequence: TGCGCCAGCAGCCAAGAAGTTAATGGCGCTGGAAACACCATATATTTT. It specifies CASSQEVNGAGNTIYF.

A remark on this clone: A much larger clone differs from this one at a single base, so this may be a read error. This chain links TRBV4-1 with TRBJ2-7; 10 bases line up with TRBD2. The CDR3 totals 16 residues. CDR1 is MGHRA, CDR2 YSYEKL, per germline. Germline trimming cut 0 bases from V and 5 bases from J; bases unmatched to any gene: 7. The CDR3 spells CASSQEGAGGPNEQYF. The CDR3 DNA reads as TGCGCCAGCAGCCAAGAAGGAGCGGGAGGGCCGAACGAGCAGTACTTC.

The chain joins TRBV19 to TRBJ1-1; D is uncertain. Germline lookup yields CDR1 LNHDA and CDR2 SQIVND (reference sequence). V lost 8 bases, J lost 0 bases, and 13 bases lay in between. The CDR3 loop spans 14 amino acids. This CDR3 reads CASRITNLNTEAFF. The CDR3 nucleotides read TGTGCCAGTCGGATTACCAACTTGAACACTGAAGCTTTCTTT.

For the CDR3, the DNA is TGCGCCAGCAGCCAAGAGGCACAGTTCGGCAATCAGCCCCAGCATTTT. It translates to CASSQEAQFGNQPQHF. V is TRBV4-1 and J is TRBJ1-5; D is uncertain. This CDR3 is 16 amino acids long. Germline CDR1 reads MGHRA; CDR2 reads YSYEKL. Trimming left V 0 bases short and J 2 bases short, with 11 bases between.

The genes are TRBV7-3 and TRBJ2-3, with a weak D call TRBD2 (5 bases). In germline, CDR1 is SGHTA, CDR2 FQGTGA. The CDR3 is 15 amino acids. Trimming cost V 5 bases and J 1 base, with 13 bases left between them. The CDR3 region has the DNA TGTGCCAGCAGCCCGGGGTTTTTGGGCACAGATACGCAGTATTTT. It is translated as CASSPGFLGTDTQYF.

V usage is TRBV11-2 and J usage is TRBJ2-7; D might be TRBD1 (6 bases). Trimming took off 5 bases at V and 5 bases at J, with 13 bases between the two ends. The CDR3 is made up of 13 amino acids. Germline CDR1 is SGHAT and CDR2 is FQNNGV. Written as DNA, the CDR3 is TGTGCCAGCAGCATAACAGGGAGCAACGAGCAGTACTTC. This gives the protein CASSITGSNEQYF. Based on the CDR3 plus reference TRBV11-2 and TRBJ2-7, the full variable domain is EAGVAQSPRYKIIEKRQSVAFWCNPISGHATLYWYQQILGQGPKLLIQFQNNGVVDDSQLPKDRFSAERLKGVDSTLKIQPAKLEDSAVYLCASSITGSNEQYFGPGTRLTVT.

The CDR3 coding sequence is TGTGCCAGTAGTCAGGGGGAGGGCTTTCAAGAGACCCAGTACTTC. This sequence encodes CASSQGEGFQETQYF. The chain combines TRBV19 with TRBJ2-5; the D gene could be TRBD1 or TRBD2 (7 bases each). The CDR3 totals 15 residues. CDR1 and CDR2 (germline): LNHDA, SQIVND (reference sequence). Between the trimmed V and J ends, which lost 5 bases and 2 bases, there was a span of 15 bases.

As for this clone: Other DNA sequences within the sample encode an identical CDR3. The chain links TRBV5-4 to TRBJ2-7, with TRBD1 identical over 7 bases. From germline, CDR1 is SGHNT and CDR2 YYREEE (reference sequence). The CDR3 sequence is 13 residues long. The V and J ends lost 4 bases and 1 base, in that order; junction bases with no gene match: 2. The CDR3 region is CASSPGQSYEQYF. The CDR3 bases are TGTGCCAGCAGCCCGGGACAGTCCTACGAGCAGTACTTC.

The chain joins TRBV15 to TRBJ1-2; D unresolved. Trimming shortened V by 0 bases and J by 3 bases, and 8 bases separated the two germline ends. The CDR3 spans 14 residues. Germline CDR1 reads LNHNV; CDR2 reads YYDKDF (reference sequence). CDR3 sequence: CATSRDRADYGYTF. CDR3 coding DNA: TGTGCCACCAGCAGAGATCGGGCAGACTATGGCTACACCTTC. Combining the CDR3 with reference TRBV15 and TRBJ1-2 gives the whole variable domain DAMVIQNPRYQVTQFGKPVTLSCSQTLNHNVMYWYQQKSSQAPKLLFHYYDKDFNNEADTPDNFQSRRPNTSFCFLDIRSPGLGDTAMYLCATSRDRADYGYTFGSGTRLTVV.

The rearrangement joins TRBV4-2 to TRBJ2-1, with D uncertain. The germline V and J ends were trimmed by 1 base and 9 bases, with 10 bases remaining between them. Germline V gene lookup returns CDR1 LGHNA and CDR2 YNFKEQ. The CDR3 loop spans 13 amino acids. DNA of the CDR3: TGTGCCAGCAGCCAAGGAACGGTGCCTGAGCAGTTCTTC. Its translation: CASSQGTVPEQFF.

The table lists this clone with a count of one. V and J are TRBV5-4 and TRBJ2-3, with D uncertain. CDR1 is SGHNT and CDR2 is YYREEE in the germline V gene (reference sequence). This CDR3 has 12 amino acids. Trimming cost V 3 bases and J 2 bases, with 4 bases left between them. The CDR3 protein is CASSSLTDTQYF. The CDR3 region has the DNA TGTGCCAGCAGCTCACTCACAGATACGCAGTATTTT.

The chain carries TRBV6-1 and TRBJ1-5; D may be TRBD1 (6 bases). The CDR3 is 15 amino acids. Looked up from germline, CDR1 is MNHNS and CDR2 is SASEGT. Trimming shortened V by 2 bases and J by 2 bases, and 10 bases separated the two germline ends. The CDR3 nucleotides are TGTGCCAGCAGTGAACAGGGGTTTGGCAATCAGCCCCAGCATTTT. Translated, it gives CASSEQGFGNQPQHF.

This sequence joins TRBV2 and TRBJ2-3; D is ambiguous. Germline loops: CDR1 SNHLY, CDR2 FYNNEI. This CDR3 is built from 16 residues. V lost 0 bases to trimming and J lost 2 bases, with 12 bases between them. The CDR3 sequence: CASSEALWRSTDTQYF. Here the CDR3 DNA reads TGTGCCAGCAGTGAAGCGCTGTGGCGGTCCACAGATACGCAGTATTTT.

V usage is TRBV27 and J usage is TRBJ2-3, with TRBD2 matching over 13 bases. Germline V gene sequence: CDR1 MNHEY, CDR2 SMNVEV (reference sequence). The CDR3 is 16 residues long. The ends lost 6 bases at V and 2 bases at J; junction bases unmatched: 5. The CDR3 nucleotides read TGTGCCAGCAGACGCGGACTAGCGGGGGTCACAGATACGCAGTATTTT. This codes for CASRRGLAGVTDTQYF.

CDR3 nucleotides: TGTGCCAGCAGCTTTAATCAGCCCCAGCATTTT. Protein sequence: CASSFNQPQHF. V gene TRBV12-1 combines with J gene TRBJ1-5. TRBV12-1 has pseudogene status. The CDR3 has 11 residues.

Regarding this clone: Other DNA sequences in this specimen translate into the identical CDR3. V and J are TRBV14 and TRBJ2-2; D is unclear. The germline CDR1 and CDR2 sequences are SGHDN and FVKESK. CDR3 length equals 13 residues. V was clipped by 0 bases and J by 2 bases, with 1 base between them. CDR3 protein: CASSQDNTGELFF. The CDR3 bases are TGTGCCAGCAGCCAAGATAACACCGGGGAGCTGTTTTTT.

This clone was picked up many times. This rearrangement joins TRBV5-1 to TRBJ2-1, with 10 bases aligning to TRBD2. The germline gives CDR1 SGHRS, CDR2 YFSETQ. There are 15 residues in the CDR3. V lost 2 bases to trimming and J lost 10 bases; unmatched junction nucleotides: 9. Written as DNA, the CDR3 is TGCGCCAGCAGCTTCCTCCTAGCGGGAGAAGGGGAGCAGTTCTTC. Protein: CASSFLLAGEGEQFF.

The J gene is TRBJ2-1, the V gene TRBV5-1; D is unresolved. CDR3 length equals 15 residues. CDR1 and CDR2 (germline): SGHRS, YFSETQ. V was pared by 3 bases and J by 0 bases, with 10 bases between. CDR3 bases: TGCGCCAGCAGCTGGACCGTTAACTCCTACAATGAGCAGTTCTTC. Its translation is CASSWTVNSYNEQFF.

The J gene is TRBJ2-1, the V gene TRBV11-3; D is uncertain. Germline CDR1 is SGHNT and CDR2 is YENEEA. The CDR3 consists of 15 residues. Deletions cut 0 bases from V and 0 bases from J, with 6 bases between. This chain's CDR3 is CASSLDPSSYNEQFF. DNA for the CDR3: TGTGCCAGCAGCTTAGATCCGAGCTCCTACAATGAGCAGTTCTTC. The variable domain in full, completed from reference TRBV11-3 and TRBJ2-1, reads EAGVVQSPRYKIIEKKQPVAFWCNPISGHNTLYWYLQNLGQGPELLIRYENEEAVDDSQLPKDRFSAERLKGVDSTLKIQPAELGDSAVYLCASSLDPSSYNEQFFGPGTRLTVL.

This chain uses TRBV7-2 with TRBJ1-2; D is uncertain. V was trimmed by 0 bases and J by 0 bases, leaving 11 bases between them. The CDR3 is 16 amino acids. The germline V gene has CDR1 SGHTA and CDR2 FQGNSA. CDR3 sequence: CASSLARLLANYGYTF. The CDR3 nucleotides are TGTGCCAGCAGCTTAGCGAGGCTCTTAGCTAACTATGGCTACACCTTC.

V usage is TRBV28 and J usage is TRBJ1-5; TRBD1 might be the D (5 bases). The V and J ends lost 2 bases and 7 bases respectively, with 9 bases between them. Germline-derived CDR1 and CDR2 are MDHEN and SYDVKM. The CDR3 runs 13 residues. CDR3 sequence: CASSLKGTQPQHF. CDR3 nucleotides: TGTGCCAGCAGTTTAAAAGGGACCCAGCCCCAGCATTTT.

This clone was observed many times. The chain uses TRBV18 and TRBJ1-4, with TRBD1 identical over 10 bases. Germline V CDR1 and CDR2: KGHSH, LQKENI. Trimming at V came to 2 bases and at J to 10 bases, leaving 10 bases not matched to a gene. This CDR3 is built from 16 residues. CDR3 sequence reads: CASSPAGDRGRLKLFF. CDR3 nucleotide sequence: TGTGCCAGCTCACCAGCGGGGGACAGGGGAAGGTTAAAACTGTTTTTT.